This T cell receptor (beta chain) was captured by sequencing in a study of fetal regulatory T cell absence and autoimmunity (TCRdb year 2017). Some background on the complete study: Exocrine pancreas autoimmunity was seen in the IPEX patients without clinical diabetes.

The V and J ends are trimmed by 7 bases and 3 bases, leaving 4 bases between them. For CDR1 and CDR2, the germline V gene lists SNHLY and FYNNEI. Including cysteine and phenylalanine, the CDR3 has 11 amino acids. The retained sequence is limited to the CDR3, 33 bases, with the frame set at the first base. Points on this clone: This receptor's antigen is unknown. No qualities accompany the bases; no much larger clone lies one base away.

On the immunoSEQ human TCRbeta survey platform, a two-step multiplex PCR amplified and barcoded the TCRbeta CDR3 regions. Libraries were sequenced on Illumina instruments, and IgH from the same samples was sequenced in parallel. As for the authors' bioinformatics: To remove PCR and sequencing errors, raw reads were filtered against IMGT V, D, J definitions and grouped with a nearest-neighbor algorithm. A clone was defined as an identical nucleotide sequence, and differential abundance between tissues was tested with a Fisher exact test for each clone using a pFDR threshold of p<0.01. Clones with frequencies too low for statistical inference were excluded by a minimum inclusion filter of 10 in either sample. The immunoSEQ Analyzer was used for pairwise clonal comparisons, and IMGT tools were used to assess gene family usage. The immuneACCESS repertoire file appears here via TCRdb, limited to in-frame rearrangements. These files lack a portion of the clones; in checked studies, under half of the deficit traces to unresolved V genes, and the cause of the others is not known. Clone size and the V and J calls come from that table; the DNA yielded D and trimming. Counted in this sample were about 95,000 clones; roughly 70% of them appeared once. The top ten hold 2% of the sample.

For repertoire sequencing, genomic DNA was processed from frozen pancreas tissue. The DNeasy Blood and Tissue Kit was used to extract roughly 2-3.4 ug of genomic DNA from umbilical cord blood or frozen pancreas. General findings and caveats noted by the study authors: The TCR compartment showed significant oligoclonal enrichment in pancreas versus cord blood, with some top clones over 95-fold enriched. Cord blood and pancreas had broadly similar TRB gene family usage, which resembled published neonatal and adult repertoires. The oligoclonal enrichment was interpreted as supporting antigen-driven autoimmunity in the pancreas before birth in IPEX syndrome.

Specimen: pancreas tissue. The chain links TRBV2 with TRBJ2-1; the D gene is unclear. The origin of this receptor is a male donor with IPEX syndrome. CDR3 loop: CASKGYNEQFF. The sequenced DNA is TGTGCCAGCAAAGGCTACAATGAGCAGTTCTTC. Reference TRBV2 and TRBJ2-1 proteins supply the regions before and after the CDR3; the full variable domain is: EPEVTQTPSHQVTQMGQEVILRCVPISNHLYFYWYRQILGQKVEFLVSFYNNEISEKSEIFDDQFSVERPDGSNFTLKIRSTKLEDSAMYFCASKGYNEQFFGPGTRLTVL.